A selection of T cell receptor beta chains follows, all from one sample in a study of CD8 T cells in ankylosing spondylitis. TCRdb fed the 5' RACE reads into MiXCR, producing one record per CDR3 protein. The sample yields around 890,000 distinct CDR3 sequences, around 11% seen once. Sequencing input: blood, either unsorted or a sorted T cell fraction (not recorded which). The source is a male donor with ankylosing spondylitis. Both conserved end residues are part of each CDR3. A D gene is named only where the DNA matches it firmly. Size is omitted from some rows. Given values are once, few, many or a class for expanded clones.

-,TRBJ1-1,-,TRBV6-1,TGTGCCAGCAGCCCCTGGGGTATGGGCACTGAAGCTTTCTTT,CASSPWGMGTEAFF
-,TRBJ1-5,-,TRBV10-3,TGTGCCATCAGTGAGTCCCTCCAGCCCCAGCATTTT,CAISESLQPQHF
-,TRBJ2-7,-,TRBV7-2,TGTGCCAGCAGCTTCGCCCGAGGGATCTCCTACGAGCAGTACTTC,CASSFARGISYEQYF
-,TRBJ1-5,-,TRBV20-1,TGCAGTGCTAGAGATACGGGTTATAGCAATCAGCCCCAGCATTTT,CSARDTGYSNQPQHF
few,TRBJ1-2,-,TRBV7-2,TGTGCCAGCAGCCCGCCCAAGGGGGGCTACACCTTC,CASSPPKGGYTF
few,TRBJ1-1,-,TRBV18,TGTGCCAGCTCACCATTGCGGGGAAGCACTGAAGCTTTCTTT,CASSPLRGSTEAFF
many,TRBJ2-1,-,TRBV5-1,TGCGCCAGCAGCTCCCGGGGCCTTAGCGGCTCCTACAATGAGCAGTTCTTC,CASSSRGLSGSYNEQFF
-,TRBJ1-5,-,TRBV20-1,TGCAGTGCTAGAGATCAGGGAAGAGGGAGCAATCAGCCCCAGCATTTT,CSARDQGRGSNQPQHF
few,TRBJ2-7,TRBD2,TRBV10-3,TGTGCCATCAGTGACCTAGCGGGAGGCTCCTCCTACGAGCAGTACTTC,CAISDLAGGSSYEQYF
few,TRBJ2-5,-,TRBV4-1,TGCGCCAGCAGCCATGGTGGGAAGAAGGAGACCCAGTACTTC,CASSHGGKKETQYF
few,TRBJ1-1,-,TRBV29-1,TGCAGCGTTGACTACGCCCGTAGGGACACTGAAGCTTTCTTT,CSVDYARRDTEAFF
-,TRBJ1-3,-,TRBV28,TGTGCCAGCAGTTTATATCCTGGAAACACCATATATTTT,CASSLYPGNTIYF
many,TRBJ2-3,-,TRBV28,TGTGCCAGCAGTTTATGGGGACTAGAAGCGACAGGGCAAGATACGCAGTATTTT,CASSLWGLEATGQDTQYF
few,TRBJ2-7,-,TRBV7-9,TGTGCCAGCAGCTTAGGGTCCGGATGGGGATCCTACGAGCAGTACTTC,CASSLGSGWGSYEQYF
few,TRBJ1-2,-,TRBV20-1,TGCAGTGGGACAATGCTTGGGGGTGGGTTTGGCTACACCTTC,CSGTMLGGGFGYTF
few,TRBJ2-7,-,TRBV12-3/TRBV12-4,TGTGCCAGCAGTTTCCTCCGGAGCGAGCAGTACTTC,CASSFLRSEQYF
-,TRBJ1-2,-,TRBV20-1,TGCAGTGTTTCTGGGGTACGGGGCTACACCTTC,CSVSGVRGYTF
-,TRBJ2-2,TRBD1,TRBV27,TGTGCCAGCAGTATCAGGGGGCCAAACACCGGGGAGCTGTTTTTT,CASSIRGPNTGELFF
many,TRBJ2-7,-,TRBV27,TGTGCCAGCAGTCCCCAGGGGCGGAACCCCTCCGAGCAGTACTTC,CASSPQGRNPSEQYF
many,TRBJ1-1,-,TRBV7-2,TGTGCCAGCAGCCCCTACACTGAAGCTTTCTTT,CASSPYTEAFF
few,TRBJ2-5,-,TRBV7-9,TGTGCCAGCAGAGGACAGTTAACAGAGACCCAGTACTTC,CASRGQLTETQYF
few,TRBJ2-5,-,TRBV12-3/TRBV12-4,TGTGCCAGCAGTTTAATTCAGGGGCCGGAGACCCAGTACTTC,CASSLIQGPETQYF
few,TRBJ2-7,TRBD1,TRBV12-3/TRBV12-4,TGTGCCAGCAGGTCAACGCGACAGGGGTCCTACGAGCAGTACTTC,CASRSTRQGSYEQYF
-,TRBJ2-6,TRBD1,TRBV4-3,TGCGCCAGCAGCCTCGGACAGGGAGTCGCTGGGGCCAACGTCCTGACTTTC,CASSLGQGVAGANVLTF
few,TRBJ1-1,TRBD1,TRBV20-1,TGCAGTGCTGACTCCGGGACAGGGTATACTGAAGCTTTCTTT,CSADSGTGYTEAFF
few,TRBJ1-5,-,TRBV6-2/TRBV6-3,TGTGCCAGCAGTTACCGCTCCCAGGGCAATCAGCCCCAGCATTTT,CASSYRSQGNQPQHF
few,TRBJ2-7,-,TRBV12-3/TRBV12-4,TGTGCCAGCAGTTTAAGGGTTAGCCAGGGGAGCTCCTACGAGCAGTACTTC,CASSLRVSQGSSYEQYF
few,TRBJ1-6,-,TRBV20-1,TGCAGTGCTAGAGATCGAAGGGTCTCCTATAATTCACCCCTCCACTTT,CSARDRRVSYNSPLHF
many,TRBJ2-7,-,TRBV7-2,TGTGCCAGCAGCTTAGATTGGGGGTCCTACGAGCAGTACTTC,CASSLDWGSYEQYF
few,TRBJ2-5,-,TRBV20-1,TGCAGTGCTAGCCGACCCTTAGAGACCCAGTACTTC,CSASRPLETQYF
many,TRBJ2-7,-,TRBV29-1,TGCAGCGTGATCCAGCGAGAAAGCTCCTACGAGCAGTACTTC,CSVIQRESSYEQYF
-,TRBJ1-5,-,TRBV5-6,TGTGCCAGCAGCTGGAGGACAGCTCGCAATCAGCCCCAGCATTTT,CASSWRTARNQPQHF
few,TRBJ1-2,TRBD1,TRBV20-1,TGCAGTGCTAGCGGGACAGTCGGCTACACCTTC,CSASGTVGYTF
few,TRBJ2-7,TRBD1,TRBV14,TGTGCCAGCAGCCAAATGGGACAGCCCCCCTACGAGCAGTACTTC,CASSQMGQPPYEQYF
many,TRBJ2-3,TRBD2,TRBV20-1,TGCAGTGCTAGGCCTCGGGGGGGCTACACAGATACGCAGTATTTT,CSARPRGGYTDTQYF
few,TRBJ1-5,-,TRBV12-3/TRBV12-4,TGTGCCAGCAGCCAAGAAGGGTTTAATCAGCCCCAGCATTTT,CASSQEGFNQPQHF
-,TRBJ2-4,-,TRBV6-2/TRBV6-3,TGTGCCAGCAGTTACTCGAAGTTAGACTGGGGCAACATTCAGTACTTC,CASSYSKLDWGNIQYF
-,TRBJ2-3,-,TRBV6-5,TGTGCCAGCAGTTATAGGCCTCCGACTGGGTTCGGGGGAGATACGCAGTATTTT,CASSYRPPTGFGGDTQYF
many,TRBJ2-1,-,TRBV12-3/TRBV12-4,TGTGCCAGCAGTAGCAGACGGGGCTCCTTTTACAATGAGCAGTTCTTC,CASSSRRGSFYNEQFF
-,TRBJ2-2,-,TRBV20-1,TGCAGTTCCTCCCGCACCGGGGAGCTGTTTTTT,CSSSRTGELFF
few,TRBJ2-1,TRBD1,TRBV4-2,TGTGCCAGCAGCCAGGGACAGGTTGGGTACAATGAGCAGTTCTTC,CASSQGQVGYNEQFF
few,TRBJ2-1,-,TRBV20-1,TGCTGTGCTAGAGATCAGAGAGCGGGCTCCTACAATGAGCAGTTCTTC,CCARDQRAGSYNEQFF